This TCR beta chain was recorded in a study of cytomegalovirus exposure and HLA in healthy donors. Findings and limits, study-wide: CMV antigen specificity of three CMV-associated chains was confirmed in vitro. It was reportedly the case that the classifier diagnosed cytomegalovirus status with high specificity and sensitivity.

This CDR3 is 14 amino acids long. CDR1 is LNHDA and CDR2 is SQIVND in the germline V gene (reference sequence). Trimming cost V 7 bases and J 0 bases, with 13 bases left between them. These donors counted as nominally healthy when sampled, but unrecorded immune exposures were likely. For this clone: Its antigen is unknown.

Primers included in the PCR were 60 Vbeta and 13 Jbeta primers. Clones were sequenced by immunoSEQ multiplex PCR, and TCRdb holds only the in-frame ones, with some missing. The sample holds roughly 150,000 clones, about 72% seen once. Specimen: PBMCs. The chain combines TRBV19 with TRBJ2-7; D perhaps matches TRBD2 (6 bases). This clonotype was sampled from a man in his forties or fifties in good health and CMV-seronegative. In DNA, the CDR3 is TGTGCCAGTAACCAGCGGGCAGACTCCTACGAGCAGTACTTC. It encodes CASNQRADSYEQYF.